The clone carrying this T cell receptor beta chain was recorded a few times. It may be a read error: a sequence one base away is much more abundant. V was pared by 5 bases and J by 6 bases, with 11 bases of the junction left unmatched. Germline loops: CDR1 SGHAT, CDR2 FQDESV (reference sequence). This CDR3 is built from 16 residues. Authors of the study amplified TCR beta CDR3 regions from RNA transcripts. The primer set for the first-round RT-PCR of the TCR CDR3 was HTBI. From the multiplex PCR reads, TCRdb called clonotypes with MiXCR, one entry per CDR3 protein. The sample consists of approximately 740,000 distinct CDR3 sequences, 14% of them appearing once. The source of the sample is a study of T cells in Graves' hyperthyroidism and ophthalmopathy.

The V gene is TRBV11-1, the J gene TRBJ2-3; TRBD1 aligns across 10 bases. This clonotype originated in a woman between 18 and 30 years old with Graves' hyperthyroidism. Sequencing used blood. The CDR3 loop reads CASSPHRGQGRDTQYF. CDR3 in DNA: TGTGCCAGCAGCCCCCATAGGGGACAGGGGAGGGATACGCAGTATTTT.